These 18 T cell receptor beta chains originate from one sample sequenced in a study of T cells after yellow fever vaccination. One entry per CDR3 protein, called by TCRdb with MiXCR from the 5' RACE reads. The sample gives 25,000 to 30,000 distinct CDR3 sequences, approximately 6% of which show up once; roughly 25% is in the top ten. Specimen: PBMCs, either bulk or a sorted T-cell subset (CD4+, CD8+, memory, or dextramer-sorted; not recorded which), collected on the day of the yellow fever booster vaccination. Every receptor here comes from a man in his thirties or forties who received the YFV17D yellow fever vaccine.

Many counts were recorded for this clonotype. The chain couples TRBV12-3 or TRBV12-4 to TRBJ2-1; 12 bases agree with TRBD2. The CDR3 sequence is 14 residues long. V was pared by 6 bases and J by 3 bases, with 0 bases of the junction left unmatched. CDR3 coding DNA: TGTGCCAGCAGACTAGCGGGAGGCTACAATGAGCAGTTCTTC. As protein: CASRLAGGYNEQFF.

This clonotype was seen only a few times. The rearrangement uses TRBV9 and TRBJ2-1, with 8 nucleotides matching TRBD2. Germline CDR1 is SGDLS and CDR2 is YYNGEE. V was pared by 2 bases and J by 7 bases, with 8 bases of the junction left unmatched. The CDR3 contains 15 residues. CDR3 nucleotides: TGTGCCAGCAGCGTCCTGAGCGGGAGTCCGAATGAGCAGTTCTTC. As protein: CASSVLSGSPNEQFF.

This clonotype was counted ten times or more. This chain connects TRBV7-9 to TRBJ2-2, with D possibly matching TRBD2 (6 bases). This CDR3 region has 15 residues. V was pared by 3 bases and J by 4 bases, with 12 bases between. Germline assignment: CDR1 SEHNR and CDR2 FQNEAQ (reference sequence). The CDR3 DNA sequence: TGTGCCAGCAGCTTTCTAGCGATTGGCACCGGGGAGCTGTTTTTT. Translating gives CASSFLAIGTGELFF.

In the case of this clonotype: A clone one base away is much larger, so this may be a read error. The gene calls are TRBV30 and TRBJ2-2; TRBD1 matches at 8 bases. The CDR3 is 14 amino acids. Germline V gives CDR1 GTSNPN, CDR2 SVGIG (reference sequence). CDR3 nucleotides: TGTGCCTCCTGGGGGACAGGAAACACCAGGGAGCTGTTTTTT. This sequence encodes CASWGTGNTRELFF.

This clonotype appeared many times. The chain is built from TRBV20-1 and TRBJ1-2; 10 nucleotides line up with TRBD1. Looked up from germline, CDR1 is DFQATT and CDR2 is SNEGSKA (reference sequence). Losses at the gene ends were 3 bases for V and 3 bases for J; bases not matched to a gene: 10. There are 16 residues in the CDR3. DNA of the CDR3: TGCAGTGCTAGTGTAACGGGACAGGGGCCGGACTATGGCTACACCTTC. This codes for CSASVTGQGPDYGYTF.

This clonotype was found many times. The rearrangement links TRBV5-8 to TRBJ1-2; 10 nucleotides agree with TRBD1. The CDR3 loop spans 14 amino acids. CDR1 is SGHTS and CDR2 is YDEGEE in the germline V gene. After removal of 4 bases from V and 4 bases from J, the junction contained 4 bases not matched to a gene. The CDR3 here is CASSSRTGGYGYTF. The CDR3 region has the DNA TGTGCCAGCAGCAGCCGGACAGGGGGCTATGGCTACACCTTC.

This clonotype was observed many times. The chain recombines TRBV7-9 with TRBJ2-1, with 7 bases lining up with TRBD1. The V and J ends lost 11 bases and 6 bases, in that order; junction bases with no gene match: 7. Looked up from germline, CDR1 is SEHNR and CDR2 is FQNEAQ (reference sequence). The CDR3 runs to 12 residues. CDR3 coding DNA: TGTGCCTCCGAGAAGGGGGCCAATGAGCAGTTCTTC. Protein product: CASEKGANEQFF. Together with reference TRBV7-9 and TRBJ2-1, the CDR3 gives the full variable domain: DTGVSQNPRHKITKRGQNVTFRCDPISEHNRLYWYRQTLGQGPEFLTYFQNEAQLEKSRLLSDRFSAERPKGSFSTLEIQRTEQGDSAMYLCASEKGANEQFFGPGTRLTVL.

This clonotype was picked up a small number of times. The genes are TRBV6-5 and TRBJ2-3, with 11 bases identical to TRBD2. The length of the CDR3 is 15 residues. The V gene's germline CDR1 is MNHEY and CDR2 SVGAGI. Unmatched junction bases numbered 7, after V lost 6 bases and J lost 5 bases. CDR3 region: CASRLAGGPGDTQYF. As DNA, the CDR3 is TGTGCCAGCAGATTAGCGGGAGGGCCCGGAGATACGCAGTATTTT.

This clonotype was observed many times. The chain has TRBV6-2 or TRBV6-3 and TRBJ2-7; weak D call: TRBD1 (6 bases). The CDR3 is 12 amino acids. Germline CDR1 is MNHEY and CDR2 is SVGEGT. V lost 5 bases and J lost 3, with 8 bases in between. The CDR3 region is CASSGTLYEQYF. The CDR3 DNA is TGTGCCAGCAGTGGGACACTCTACGAGCAGTACTTC.

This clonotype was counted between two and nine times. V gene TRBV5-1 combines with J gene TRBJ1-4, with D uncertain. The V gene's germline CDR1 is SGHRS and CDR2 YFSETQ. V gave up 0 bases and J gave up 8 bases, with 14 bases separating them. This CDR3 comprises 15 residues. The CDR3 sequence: CASSLVGRKEEKLFF. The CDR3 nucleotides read TGCGCCAGCAGCTTGGTGGGCCGGAAGGAGGAAAAACTGTTTTTT.

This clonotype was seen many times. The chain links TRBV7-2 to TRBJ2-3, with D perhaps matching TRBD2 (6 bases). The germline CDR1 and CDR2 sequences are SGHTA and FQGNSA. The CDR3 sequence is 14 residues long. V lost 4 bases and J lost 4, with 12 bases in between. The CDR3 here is CASSWMGGSDTQYF. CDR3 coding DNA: TGTGCCAGCAGCTGGATGGGGGGTTCAGATACGCAGTATTTT.

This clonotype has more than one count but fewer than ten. The CDR3 DNA reads as TGCAGTGCTAGAGTCGGACAATACGAGCAGTACTTC. It is translated as CSARVGQYEQYF. V is TRBV20-1 and J is TRBJ2-7, with TRBD1 as a possible D gene (5 bases). The germline V gene has CDR1 DFQATT and CDR2 SNEGSKA (reference sequence). The CDR3 length is 12 residues. The V end lost 1 base, the J end lost 4 bases, and 8 bases lay between the germline ends.

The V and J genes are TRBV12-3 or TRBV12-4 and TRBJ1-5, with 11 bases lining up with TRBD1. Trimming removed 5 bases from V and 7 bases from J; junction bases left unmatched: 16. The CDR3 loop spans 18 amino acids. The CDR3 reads CASSHGGQGAISGQPQHF. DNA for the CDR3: TGTGCCAGCAGTCATGGAGGACAGGGGGCAATTTCGGGCCAGCCCCAGCATTTT.

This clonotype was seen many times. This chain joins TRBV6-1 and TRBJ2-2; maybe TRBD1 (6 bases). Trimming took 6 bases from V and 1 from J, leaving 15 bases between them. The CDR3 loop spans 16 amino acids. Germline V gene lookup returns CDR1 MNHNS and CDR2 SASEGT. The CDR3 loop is CASRDRFVKNTGELFF. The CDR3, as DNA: TGTGCCAGCAGAGACAGGTTCGTGAAGAACACCGGGGAGCTGTTTTTT.

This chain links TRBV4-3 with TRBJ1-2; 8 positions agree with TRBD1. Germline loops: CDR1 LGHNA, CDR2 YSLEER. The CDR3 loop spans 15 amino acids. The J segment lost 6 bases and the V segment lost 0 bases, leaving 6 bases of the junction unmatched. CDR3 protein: CASSQDPRQGNGYTF. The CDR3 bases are TGCGCCAGCAGCCAAGATCCTCGACAGGGGAATGGCTACACCTTC.

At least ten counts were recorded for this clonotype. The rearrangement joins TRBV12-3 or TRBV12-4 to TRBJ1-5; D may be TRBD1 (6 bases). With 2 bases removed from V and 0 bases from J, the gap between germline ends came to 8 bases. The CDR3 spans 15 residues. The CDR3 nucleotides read TGTGCCAGCAGTTTACGGACAGATAGCAATCAGCCCCAGCATTTT. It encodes CASSLRTDSNQPQHF.

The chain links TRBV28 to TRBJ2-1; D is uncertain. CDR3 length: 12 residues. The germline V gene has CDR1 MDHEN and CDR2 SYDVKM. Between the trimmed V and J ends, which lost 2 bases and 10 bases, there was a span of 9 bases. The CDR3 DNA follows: TGTGCCAGCAGTTTACTCGGGTTAGAGCAGTTCTTC. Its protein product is CASSLLGLEQFF.

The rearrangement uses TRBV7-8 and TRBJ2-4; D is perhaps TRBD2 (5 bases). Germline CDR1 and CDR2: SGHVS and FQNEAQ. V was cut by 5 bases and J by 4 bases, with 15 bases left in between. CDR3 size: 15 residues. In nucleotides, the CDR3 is TGTGCCAGCAGCCAAAGTGAGGGTACAAAAAACATTCAGTACTTC. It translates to CASSQSEGTKNIQYF.